These T cell receptor beta chains were read from a single sample in a study of blood T cell repertoires in COVID-19. Measured with immunoSEQ multiplex PCR; TCRdb has only the in-frame clones, and not every one. Of 80,000 to 130,000 clones listed, 65% to 90% are singletons. The sequenced material came from PBMCs or T cells enriched from blood (not recorded which). These receptor sequences come from a woman aged 45-59 years who had recovered from COVID-19. Both conserved end residues are part of each CDR3. D genes are given only for firm matches. Size is stated for part of the rows, as once, few or many counts, or as a class when the clone is expanded.

j_call clone_size v_call d_call cdr3_aa cdr3_nt
TRBJ2-5 . TRBV7-6 . CASSGHREETQYF TGTGCCAGCAGCGGCCACAGGGAGGAGACCCAGTACTTC
TRBJ1-5 . TRBV28 TRBD1 CASSLWGTVSNQPQHF TGTGCCAGCAGTTTATGGGGGACAGTGAGCAATCAGCCCCAGCATTTT
TRBJ1-2 . TRBV19 . CASSIYYLGGKDGYTF TGTGCCAGTAGTATTTATTACTTGGGGGGAAAGGATGGCTACACCTTC
TRBJ2-7 . TRBV4-2 . CASSQHSSGYEQYF TGTGCCAGCAGCCAACATTCGTCGGGCTACGAGCAGTACTTC
TRBJ2-1 . TRBV5-6 . CASSFRGFYNEQFF TGTGCCAGCAGCTTCAGGGGATTCTACAATGAGCAGTTCTTC
TRBJ1-2 . TRBV9 . CASTRQVDSYGYTF TGTGCCAGCACCAGACAGGTGGATAGCTATGGCTACACCTTC
TRBJ1-1 once TRBV5-1 . CASSLVSYGGLSEAFF TGCGCCAGCAGCTTGGTTTCTTACGGGGGGCTCTCTGAAGCTTTCTTT
TRBJ1-1 . TRBV9 . CASSPQSWRDTEAFF TGTGCCAGCAGCCCGCAGTCCTGGCGGGACACTGAAGCTTTCTTT
TRBJ2-3 . TRBV3-1/TRBV3-2 TRBD2 CASSQELAGGQADTQYF TGTGCCAGCAGCCAAGAGTTAGCGGGAGGGCAGGCAGATACGCAGTATTTT
TRBJ2-1 . TRBV18 TRBD2 CASSPGTTLNEQFF TGTGCCAGCTCACCAGGGACTACCCTCAATGAGCAGTTCTTC
TRBJ1-2 . TRBV25-1 . CASSEDVPGNYGYTF TGTGCCAGCAGTGAGGACGTTCCGGGGAACTATGGCTACACCTTC
TRBJ1-1 . TRBV28 . CASGGWPMNTEAFF TGTGCCAGCGGAGGGTGGCCTATGAACACTGAAGCTTTCTTT
TRBJ1-4 . TRBV2 . CASSDSTTNEKLFF TGTGCCAGCAGCGACAGTACAACTAATGAAAAACTGTTTTTT
TRBJ1-4 . TRBV6-5 TRBD1 CASSPAGGQGYELFF TGTGCCAGCAGCCCCGCGGGGGGACAGGGTTATGAACTGTTTTTT
TRBJ2-7 . TRBV24-1 . CATSDPDRSYEQYF TGTGCCACCAGTGACCCAGACAGGTCCTACGAGCAGTACTTC
TRBJ2-3 . TRBV6-1 TRBD2 CASSDASGSGTDTQYF TGTGCCAGCAGTGACGCTAGCGGGTCAGGGACAGATACGCAGTATTTT
TRBJ2-6 . TRBV29-1 . CSVHQGTGANVLTF TGCAGCGTGCACCAGGGAACGGGGGCCAACGTCCTGACTTTC
TRBJ1-1 . TRBV12-3/TRBV12-4 . CASSFAGAEAFF TGTGCCAGCAGTTTTGCGGGGGCCGAAGCTTTCTTT
TRBJ2-2 . TRBV19 TRBD2 CASSPRSGSNTGELFF TGTGCCAGTAGCCCTCGCAGCGGGAGTAACACCGGGGAGCTGTTTTTT
TRBJ2-5 . TRBV5-1 TRBD1 CASSLGQGQTQYF TGCGCCAGCAGCTTGGGACAGGGACAGACCCAGTACTTC
TRBJ1-1 . TRBV5-1 . CASSLNELTETNTEAFF TGCGCCAGCAGCCTAAATGAATTAACAGAGACGAACACTGAAGCTTTCTTT
TRBJ2-3 . TRBV28 . CASSLYGGTDTQYF TGTGCCAGCAGTTTATACGGGGGCACAGATACGCAGTATTTT
TRBJ1-4 . TRBV6-5 . CASSYPRAREKLFF TGTGCCAGCAGTTACCCCAGGGCTCGGGAAAAACTGTTTTTT
TRBJ2-6 . TRBV28 . CASTLRGAGANVLTF TGTGCCAGCACTCTGCGGGGCGCTGGGGCCAACGTCCTGACTTTC
TRBJ1-1 . TRBV25-1 . CASSRDFNTEAFF TGTGCCAGCAGTCGAGACTTTAACACTGAAGCTTTCTTT
TRBJ1-5 . TRBV5-1 . CASSPTPDQPQHF TGCGCCAGCAGCCCGACACCGGATCAGCCCCAGCATTTT
TRBJ2-7 many TRBV4-2 TRBD1 CASSRGTGGSFSSYEQYF TGTGCCAGCAGCCGGGGGACAGGGGGCTCTTTCAGCTCCTACGAGCAGTACTTC
TRBJ2-1 . TRBV9 . CASQGHGNNEQFF TGTGCCAGCCAGGGCCACGGAAACAATGAGCAGTTCTTC
TRBJ1-5 . TRBV19 TRBD1 CASSDRGGDSNQPQHF TGTGCCAGTAGCGACAGGGGCGGCGACTCCAATCAGCCCCAGCATTTT
TRBJ2-5 once TRBV2 TRBD1 CASSVEQGGKETQYF TGTGCCAGCAGTGTAGAACAGGGGGGAAAAGAGACCCAGTACTTC
TRBJ1-1 once TRBV5-1 . CASSLQTVKNTEAFF TGCGCCAGCAGCTTGCAGACAGTTAAGAACACTGAAGCTTTCTTT
TRBJ2-7 . TRBV4-2 . CASSQDQGNYEQYF TGTGCCAGCAGCCAAGATCAGGGGAACTACGAGCAGTACTTC
TRBJ2-7 . TRBV3-1/TRBV3-2 TRBD2 CASSQAAGVGVGRYEQYF TGTGCCAGCAGCCAAGCGGCGGGAGTTGGTGTGGGTAGATACGAGCAGTACTTC
TRBJ2-7 . TRBV5-5 TRBD1 CASSTRQGAYEQYF TGTGCCAGCAGCACTAGGCAGGGGGCTTACGAGCAGTACTTC
TRBJ2-1 . TRBV15 TRBD2 CATSSLAGGQEQFF TGTGCCACCAGCAGCTTAGCGGGAGGCCAGGAGCAGTTCTTC
TRBJ1-2 . TRBV19 TRBD1 CASNPAGQGATGGYGYTF TGTGCCAGTAACCCCGCCGGACAGGGGGCGACTGGAGGGTATGGCTACACCTTC
TRBJ1-5 . TRBV3-1/TRBV3-2 . CASSQRDQPQHF TGTGCCAGCAGCCAACGTGATCAGCCCCAGCATTTT
TRBJ2-2 . TRBV28 TRBD1 CASSLGTGGSGELFF TGTGCCAGCAGTCTAGGGACAGGGGGATCCGGGGAGCTGTTTTTT
TRBJ1-2 . TRBV5-1 TRBD1 CASSYGGGQGGYTF TGCGCCAGCAGCTACGGAGGGGGACAGGGTGGCTACACCTTC
TRBJ2-3 . TRBV5-1 TRBD2 CASSGGLAGSTDTQYF TGCGCCAGCAGCGGGGGACTAGCGGGTTCCACAGATACGCAGTATTTT
TRBJ2-2 once TRBV5-1 TRBD1 CASTRQGLGTGELFF TGCGCCAGTACTAGACAGGGTCTGGGAACCGGGGAGCTGTTTTTT
TRBJ1-1 . TRBV9 . CASTPGSLQGNTEAFF TGTGCCAGCACCCCCGGCAGTTTACAGGGGAACACTGAAGCTTTCTTT